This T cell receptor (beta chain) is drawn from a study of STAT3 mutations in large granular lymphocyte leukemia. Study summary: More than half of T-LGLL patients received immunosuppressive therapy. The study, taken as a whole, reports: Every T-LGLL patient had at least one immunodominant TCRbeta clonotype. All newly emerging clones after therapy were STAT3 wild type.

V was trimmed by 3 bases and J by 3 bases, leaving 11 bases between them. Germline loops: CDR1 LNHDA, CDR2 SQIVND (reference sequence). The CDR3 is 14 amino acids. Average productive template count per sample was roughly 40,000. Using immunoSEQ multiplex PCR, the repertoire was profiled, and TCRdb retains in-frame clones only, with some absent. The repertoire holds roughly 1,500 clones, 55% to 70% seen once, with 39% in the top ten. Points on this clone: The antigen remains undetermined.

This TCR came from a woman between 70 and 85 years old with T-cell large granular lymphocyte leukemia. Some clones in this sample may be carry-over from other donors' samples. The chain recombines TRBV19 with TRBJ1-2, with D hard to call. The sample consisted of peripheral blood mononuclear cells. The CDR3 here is CASSIAGGHYGYTF. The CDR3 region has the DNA TGTGCCAGTAGTATTGCCGGAGGGCACTATGGCTACACCTTC.